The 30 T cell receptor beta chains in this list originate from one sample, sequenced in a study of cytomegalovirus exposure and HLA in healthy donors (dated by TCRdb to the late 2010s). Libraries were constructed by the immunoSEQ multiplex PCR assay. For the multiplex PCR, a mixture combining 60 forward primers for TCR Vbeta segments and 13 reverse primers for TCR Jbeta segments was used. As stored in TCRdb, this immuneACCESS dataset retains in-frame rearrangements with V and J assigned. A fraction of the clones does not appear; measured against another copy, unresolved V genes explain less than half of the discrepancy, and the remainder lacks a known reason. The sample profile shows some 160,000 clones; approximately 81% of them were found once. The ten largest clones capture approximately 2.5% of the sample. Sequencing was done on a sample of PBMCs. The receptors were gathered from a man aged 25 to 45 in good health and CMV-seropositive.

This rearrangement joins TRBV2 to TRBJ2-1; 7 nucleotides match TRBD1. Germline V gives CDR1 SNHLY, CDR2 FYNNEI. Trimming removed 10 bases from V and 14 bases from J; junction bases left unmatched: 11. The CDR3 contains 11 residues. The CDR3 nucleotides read TGTGCCACCGATAGACAGGGTAGGAAGTTCTTC. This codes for CATDRQGRKFF.

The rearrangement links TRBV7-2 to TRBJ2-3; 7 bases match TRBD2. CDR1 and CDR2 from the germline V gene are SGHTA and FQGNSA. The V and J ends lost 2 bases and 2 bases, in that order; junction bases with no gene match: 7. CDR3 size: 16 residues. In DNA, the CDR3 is TGTGCCAGCAGCTTACAGGCGGGAGAGGTCACAGATACGCAGTATTTT. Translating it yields CASSLQAGEVTDTQYF.

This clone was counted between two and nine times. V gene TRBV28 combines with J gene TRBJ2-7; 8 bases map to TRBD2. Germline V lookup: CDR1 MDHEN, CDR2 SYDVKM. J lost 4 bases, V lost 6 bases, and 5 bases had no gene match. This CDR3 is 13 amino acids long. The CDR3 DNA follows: TGTGCCAGCAGCGCTAGCGGGCTATACGAGCAGTACGTC. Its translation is CASSASGLYEQYV.

The CDR3 DNA is TGTGCCAGCAGTTTTAGGTCAGGGTTTGGCTACACCTTC. Its protein is CASSFRSGFGYTF. The chain links TRBV25-1 to TRBJ1-2; D is perhaps TRBD1 (5 bases). Trimming left V 5 bases short and J 7 bases short, with 14 bases between. Per the germline V gene, CDR1 is MGHDK and CDR2 is SYGVNS. The CDR3 totals 13 residues.

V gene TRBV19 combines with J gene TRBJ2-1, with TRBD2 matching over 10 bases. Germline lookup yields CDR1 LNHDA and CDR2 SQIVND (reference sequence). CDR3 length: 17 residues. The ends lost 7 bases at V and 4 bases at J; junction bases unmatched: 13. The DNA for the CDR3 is TGTGCCAGTACCCAGTGGGCTAGCGGGAGTCTATACAATGAGCAGTTCTTC. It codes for CASTQWASGSLYNEQFF.

CDR3 DNA sequence: TGTGCCAGCAGCTTAGCTCCGGGGGTGCGAACAGATACGCAGTATTTT. The encoded protein is CASSLAPGVRTDTQYF. This chain connects TRBV7-6 to TRBJ2-3; D possibly corresponds to TRBD2 (6 bases). The V gene lost 0 bases and the J gene lost 3 bases, with 13 bases spanning the gap. The germline V gene has CDR1 SGHVS and CDR2 FNYEAQ. The length of the CDR3 is 16 residues.

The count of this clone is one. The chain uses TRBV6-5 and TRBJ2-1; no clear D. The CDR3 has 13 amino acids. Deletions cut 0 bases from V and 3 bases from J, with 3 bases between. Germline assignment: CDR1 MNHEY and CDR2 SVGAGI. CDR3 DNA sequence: TGTGCCAGCAGTTACTCGAGCTACAATGAGCAGTTCTTC. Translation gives CASSYSSYNEQFF.

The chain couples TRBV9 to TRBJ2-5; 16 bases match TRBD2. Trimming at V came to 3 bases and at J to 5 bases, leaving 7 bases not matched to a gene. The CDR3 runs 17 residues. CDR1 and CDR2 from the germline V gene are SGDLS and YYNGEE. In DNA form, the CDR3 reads TGTGCCAGCAGCGCTGGGGGGGGACTAGCGGGAGGGGAGACCCAGTACTTC. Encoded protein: CASSAGGGLAGGETQYF.

The CDR3 region is CASSLGQDSGANVLTF. Here the CDR3 DNA reads TGTGCCAGCAGCTTGGGCCAGGACTCTGGGGCCAACGTCCTGACTTTC. This chain connects TRBV5-4 to TRBJ2-6, with D unclear. Germline loops: CDR1 SGHNT, CDR2 YYREEE (reference sequence). V lost 0 bases and J 0 bases, leaving 7 bases between the germline ends. The CDR3 has 16 residues.

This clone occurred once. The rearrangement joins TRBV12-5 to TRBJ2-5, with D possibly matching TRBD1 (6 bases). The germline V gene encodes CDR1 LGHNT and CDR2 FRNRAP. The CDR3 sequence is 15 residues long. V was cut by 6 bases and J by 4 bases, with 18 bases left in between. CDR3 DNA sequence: TGTGCTAGTGGCCCCCCAACAGGGAGTGGAGAGACCCAGTACTTC. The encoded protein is CASGPPTGSGETQYF.

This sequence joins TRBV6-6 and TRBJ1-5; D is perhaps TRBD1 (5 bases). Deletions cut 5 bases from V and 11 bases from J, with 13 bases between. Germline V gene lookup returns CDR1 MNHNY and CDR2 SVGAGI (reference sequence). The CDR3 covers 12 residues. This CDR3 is CASSSGGWTQHF. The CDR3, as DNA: TGTGCCAGCAGTAGCGGGGGTTGGACCCAGCATTTT.

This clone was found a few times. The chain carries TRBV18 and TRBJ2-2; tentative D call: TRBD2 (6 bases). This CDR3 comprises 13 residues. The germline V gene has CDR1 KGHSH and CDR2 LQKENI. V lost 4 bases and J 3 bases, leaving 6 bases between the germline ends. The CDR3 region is CASSRDYTGELFF. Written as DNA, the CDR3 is TGTGCCAGCTCACGGGACTACACCGGGGAGCTGTTTTTT.

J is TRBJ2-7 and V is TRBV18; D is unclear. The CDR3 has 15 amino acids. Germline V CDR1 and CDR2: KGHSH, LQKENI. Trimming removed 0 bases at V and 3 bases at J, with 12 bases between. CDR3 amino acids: CASSPPRPGNYEQYF. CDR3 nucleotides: TGTGCCAGCTCACCACCCCGTCCGGGTAACTACGAGCAGTACTTC.

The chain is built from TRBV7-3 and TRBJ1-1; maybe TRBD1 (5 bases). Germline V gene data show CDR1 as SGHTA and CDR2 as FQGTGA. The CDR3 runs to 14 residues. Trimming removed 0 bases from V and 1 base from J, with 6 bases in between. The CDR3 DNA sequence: TGTGCCAGCAGCTTAACCAGGGAGAACACTGAAGCTTTCTTT. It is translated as CASSLTRENTEAFF.

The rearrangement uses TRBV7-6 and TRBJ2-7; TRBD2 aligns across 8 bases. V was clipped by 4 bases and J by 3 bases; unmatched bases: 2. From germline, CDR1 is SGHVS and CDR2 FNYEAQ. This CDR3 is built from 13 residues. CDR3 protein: CASSWAGGYEQYF. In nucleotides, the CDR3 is TGTGCCAGCAGCTGGGCGGGGGGCTACGAGCAGTACTTC.

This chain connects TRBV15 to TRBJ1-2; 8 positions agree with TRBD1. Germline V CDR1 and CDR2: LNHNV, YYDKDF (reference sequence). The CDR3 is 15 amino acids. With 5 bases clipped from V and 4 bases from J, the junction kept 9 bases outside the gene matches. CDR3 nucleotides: TGTGCCACCAGCCCTCGAGACAGGGGAGGCTATGGCTACACCTTC. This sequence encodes CATSPRDRGGYGYTF.

The CDR3 region has the DNA TGCGCCAGCAGCCAAGATGTATCCAGGGGAGAGACCCAGTACTTC. It encodes CASSQDVSRGETQYF. The chain employs TRBV4-3 and TRBJ2-5, with a weak D call TRBD1 (6 bases). This CDR3 contains 15 residues. Germline V gene sequence: CDR1 LGHNA, CDR2 YSLEER. V shed 0 bases and J shed 4 bases, with 12 bases lying between them.

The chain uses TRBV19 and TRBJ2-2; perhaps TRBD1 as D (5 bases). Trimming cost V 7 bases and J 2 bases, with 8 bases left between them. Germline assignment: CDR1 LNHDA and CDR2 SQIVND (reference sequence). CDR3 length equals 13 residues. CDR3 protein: CASTGLNTGELFF. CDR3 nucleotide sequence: TGTGCCAGTACAGGGCTTAACACCGGGGAGCTGTTTTTT. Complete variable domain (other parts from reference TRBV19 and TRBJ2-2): DGGITQSPKYLFRKEGQNVTLSCEQNLNHDAMYWYRQDPGQGLRLIYYSQIVNDFQKGDIAEGYSVSREKKESFPLTVTSAQKNPTAFYLCASTGLNTGELFFGEGSRLTVL.

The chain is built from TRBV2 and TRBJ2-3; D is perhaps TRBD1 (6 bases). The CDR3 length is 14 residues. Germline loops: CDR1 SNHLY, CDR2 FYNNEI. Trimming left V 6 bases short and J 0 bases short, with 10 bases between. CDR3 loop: CASSRDTSTDTQYF. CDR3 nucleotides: TGTGCCAGCAGCCGGGACACAAGCACAGATACGCAGTATTTT.

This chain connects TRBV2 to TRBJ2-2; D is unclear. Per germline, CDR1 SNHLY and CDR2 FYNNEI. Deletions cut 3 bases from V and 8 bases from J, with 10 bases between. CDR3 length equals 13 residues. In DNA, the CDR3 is TGTGCCAGCAGTGACGGTTTACGGGGGGAGCTGTTTTTT. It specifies CASSDGLRGELFF.

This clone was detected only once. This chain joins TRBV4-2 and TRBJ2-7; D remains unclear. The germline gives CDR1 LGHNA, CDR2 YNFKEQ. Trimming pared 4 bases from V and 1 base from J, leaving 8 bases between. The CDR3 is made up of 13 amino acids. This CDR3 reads CASSPPQSYEQYF. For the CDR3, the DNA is TGTGCCAGCAGCCCGCCGCAGTCCTACGAGCAGTACTTC.

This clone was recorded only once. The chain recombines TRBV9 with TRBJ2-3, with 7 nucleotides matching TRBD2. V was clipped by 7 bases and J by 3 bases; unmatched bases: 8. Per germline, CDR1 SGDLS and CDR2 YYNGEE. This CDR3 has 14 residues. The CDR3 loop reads CASHPGAGTDTQYF. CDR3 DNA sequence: TGTGCCAGCCACCCGGGAGCGGGGACAGATACGCAGTATTTT.

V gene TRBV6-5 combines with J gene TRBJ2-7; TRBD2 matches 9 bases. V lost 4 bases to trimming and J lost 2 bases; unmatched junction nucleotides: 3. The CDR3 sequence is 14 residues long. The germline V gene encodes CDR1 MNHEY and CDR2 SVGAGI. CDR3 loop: CASSFVAGAYEQYF. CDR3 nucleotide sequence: TGTGCCAGCAGTTTTGTAGCGGGAGCCTACGAGCAGTACTTC.

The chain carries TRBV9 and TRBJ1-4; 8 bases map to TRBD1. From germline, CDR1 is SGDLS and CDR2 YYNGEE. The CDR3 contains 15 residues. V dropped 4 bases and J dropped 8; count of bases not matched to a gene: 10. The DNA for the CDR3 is TGTGCCAGCAGCTGGGGTGGACAGGGAACGGAAAAACTGTTTTTT. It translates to CASSWGGQGTEKLFF.

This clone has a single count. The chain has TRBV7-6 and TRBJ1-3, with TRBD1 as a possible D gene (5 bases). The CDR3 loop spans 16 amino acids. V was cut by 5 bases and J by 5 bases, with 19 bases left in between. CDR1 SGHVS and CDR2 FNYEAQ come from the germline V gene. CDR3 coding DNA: TGTGCCAGCAGCCTCTACGGAGGGGTGAATCGAAACACCATATATTTT. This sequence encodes CASSLYGGVNRNTIYF.

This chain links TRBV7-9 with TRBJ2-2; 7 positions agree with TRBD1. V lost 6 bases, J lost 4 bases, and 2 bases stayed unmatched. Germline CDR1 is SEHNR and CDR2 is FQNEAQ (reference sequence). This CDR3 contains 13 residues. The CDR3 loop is CASSWDSTGELFF. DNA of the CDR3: TGTGCCAGCAGTTGGGACAGCACCGGGGAGCTGTTTTTT.

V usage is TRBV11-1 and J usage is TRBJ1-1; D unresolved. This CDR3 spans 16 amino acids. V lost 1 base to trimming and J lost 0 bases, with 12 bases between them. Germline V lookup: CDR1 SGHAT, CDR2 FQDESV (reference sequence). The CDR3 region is CASSLGGSSMNTEAFF. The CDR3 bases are TGTGCCAGCAGCTTAGGGGGATCTAGCATGAACACTGAAGCTTTCTTT.

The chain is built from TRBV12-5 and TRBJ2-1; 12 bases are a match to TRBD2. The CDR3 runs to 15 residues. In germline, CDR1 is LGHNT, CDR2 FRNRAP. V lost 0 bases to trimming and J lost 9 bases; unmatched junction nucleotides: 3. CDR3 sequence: CASGLVTSGRSEQFF. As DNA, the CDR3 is TGTGCTAGTGGTTTGGTGACTAGCGGGAGAAGTGAGCAGTTCTTC.

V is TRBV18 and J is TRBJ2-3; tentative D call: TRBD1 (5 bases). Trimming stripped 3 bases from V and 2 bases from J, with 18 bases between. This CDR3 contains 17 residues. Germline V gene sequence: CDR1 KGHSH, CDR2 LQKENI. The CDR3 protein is CASSPQGIVGLTDTQYF. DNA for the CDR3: TGTGCCAGCTCACCGCAGGGAATAGTGGGGCTCACAGATACGCAGTATTTT.

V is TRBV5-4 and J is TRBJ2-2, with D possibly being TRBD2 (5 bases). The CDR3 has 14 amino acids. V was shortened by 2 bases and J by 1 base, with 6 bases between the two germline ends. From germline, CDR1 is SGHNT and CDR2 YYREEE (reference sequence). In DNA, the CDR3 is TGTGCCAGCAGCTTCGGGGAGAACACCGGGGAGCTGTTTTTT. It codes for CASSFGENTGELFF.